This entry is about one TCR beta chain. The antigen it binds to is not known. With a much larger clone just one base away, this may be a read error. The reads were generated on an Illumina HiSeq 2500. Quantitative 5'-RACE with molecular barcodes was the method used to prepare the TCR beta libraries. On the authors' methods: A new computational method based on a probabilistic model of VDJ rearrangement was used to identify disease-linked TCR variants. The raw public reads went through TCRdb reprocessing: fastp at Q25, MiXCR clone calling, in-frame beta chains kept. Every entry covers one CDR3 protein and lists the most common genes and DNA from its rows. What appears here as the V and J calls and clone size reflects TCRdb's work, not the paper's. The table for this sample lists under 200,000 distinct CDR3 sequences; approximately 10% of them were counted only once. The ten largest clones capture about 28% of the sample.

Including the terminal cysteine and phenylalanine, the CDR3 comprises 13 residues. The DNA shown is the 39-base CDR3, in frame from base 1. Taken from the germline V gene, the CDR1 and CDR2 loops are ENHRY and SYGVKD. The data were taken from a study of CD8 T cells in ankylosing spondylitis listed by TCRdb under 2017. With regard to the full study: The study profiled T cell receptor beta repertoires in healthy donors and ankylosing spondylitis patients to find disease-linked TCR variants. In total, the full study cohort was made up of roughly 110 healthy donors and 25 ankylosing spondylitis patients. Samples of peripheral blood were taken, and for ankylosing spondylitis patients, synovial fluid was collected as well. The investigation overall reported the following: According to the report, matched synovial fluid samples from ankylosing spondylitis patients were significantly enriched for the disease-linked clones. Some motif variants were previously reported in synovial fluid and blood of reactive arthritis patients, suggesting common disease-initiation mechanisms. In peripheral blood, the disease-linked clones were found at relatively low frequencies and had a CD8+ phenotype. Blood from ankylosing spondylitis patients appeared to be characterized by a TCR beta motif composed of about 8 highly homologous amino acid variants.

Material for sequencing was blood, either unsorted or a sorted T cell fraction (not recorded which). The V gene is TRBV10-3 and the J gene is TRBJ1-4; the D gene cannot be resolved reliably. This sequence was found in a male donor with ankylosing spondylitis or in good health (not recorded which). The CDR3 reads CAIKPATNEKPFF. The bases read TGTGCCATCAAGCCGGCTACTAATGAAAAACCGTTTTTT.